The clone carrying this TCR beta chain has only a few counts. Its antigen is currently unknown. This entry comes from a study of T cell repertoires in cytomegalovirus infection. Turning to the study itself: Based on public TCR beta signatures, there were indications of CMV infection and of a matching HLA type. The study, taken as a whole, reports: HLA-C-restricted CMV-specific TCR beta clonotypes were dominant in the ex vivo response.

TCRdb re-analysed the reads in MiXCR, keeping a single row per CDR3 protein. The sample contains about 340,000 distinct CDR3 sequences, 25% to 30% of which appear only once. The CDR3 has 15 amino acids. Germline-derived CDR1 and CDR2 are SGHTA and FQGNSA. V was pared by 5 bases and J by 7 bases, with 5 bases of the junction left unmatched. This material consisted of cultured PBMCs, taken from culture after CMV antigen stimulation. This chain connects TRBV7-2 to TRBJ2-2; 12 bases match TRBD2. This clonotype originated in a human donor in good health (CMV status not recorded). Some clones in this sample may be carry-over from other donors' samples. The CDR3 loop reads CASSPRLAGDGELFF. CDR3 in DNA: TGTGCCAGCAGCCCTCGACTAGCGGGAGACGGGGAGCTGTTTTTT.